Presented here are 20 T cell receptor beta chains from one specimen sequenced in a study of cytotoxic CD8 clonotypes in ibrutinib-treated CLL. Produced via immunoSEQ multiplex PCR; TCRdb's table is partial and in-frame only. The data contain 65,000 to 95,000 clones, around 84% of them singletons. Material: PBMCs, obtained before ibrutinib treatment. The receptors were gathered from a human donor with chronic lymphocytic leukemia.

The rearrangement uses TRBV7-2 and TRBJ2-5, with D possibly called TRBD1 or TRBD2 (5 bases each). This CDR3 contains 16 residues. Looked up from germline, CDR1 is SGHTA and CDR2 is FQGNSA. Trimming removed 3 bases from V and 4 bases from J, with 18 bases in between. In nucleotides, the CDR3 is TGTGCCAGCAGCTTGGCCCAAGGTGGGGGTTCAGAGACCCAGTACTTC. It encodes CASSLAQGGGSETQYF.

The J gene is TRBJ1-4, the V gene TRBV2; D is unclear. The CDR3 runs 13 residues. The germline gives CDR1 SNHLY, CDR2 FYNNEI. The ends were cut back, 7 bases at V and 0 bases at J, with 6 bases in the middle. CDR3 sequence: CASTRATNEKLFF. The CDR3 DNA reads TGTGCCAGCACCAGAGCAACTAATGAAAAACTGTTTTTT.

The chain has TRBV25-1 and TRBJ2-2; tentatively, D is TRBD1 (6 bases). Trimming stripped 3 bases from V and 4 bases from J, with 12 bases between. Germline assignment: CDR1 MGHDK and CDR2 SYGVNS. The CDR3 is 15 amino acids. CDR3: CASSDWTEITGELFF. The CDR3 DNA follows: TGTGCCAGCAGTGACTGGACAGAGATCACCGGGGAGCTGTTTTTT.

The chain links TRBV6-7 to TRBJ1-5; possibly TRBD1 for D (5 bases). TRBV6-7 is treated as an ORF (open reading frame) with a function not yet certain. CDR3 length: 18 residues. Trimming shortened V by 0 bases and J by 4 bases, and 19 bases separated the two germline ends. The chain's CDR3 is CASSYSLLGGAPNQPQHF. The CDR3 coding sequence is TGTGCCAGCAGTTACTCTTTGTTAGGAGGGGCCCCAAATCAGCCCCAGCATTTT.

This clone has just a few counts. This chain connects TRBV6-5 to TRBJ2-2; TRBD2 aligns across 7 bases. V lost 5 bases and J lost 6; bases outside the gene matches: 6. This CDR3 contains 14 residues. Looked up from germline, CDR1 is MNHEY and CDR2 is SVGAGI. The CDR3 DNA sequence: TGTGCCAGCAGTCCGACTAGCTGGGCCGGGGAGCTGTTTTTT. Translation gives CASSPTSWAGELFF.

The chain carries TRBV18 and TRBJ2-7, with a tentative D call TRBD2 (5 bases). Looked up from germline, CDR1 is KGHSH and CDR2 is LQKENI. V dropped 0 bases and J dropped 1 base, with 7 bases sitting between them. The length of the CDR3 is 14 residues. CDR3: CASSPPEESYEQYF. The CDR3 DNA follows: TGTGCCAGCTCACCACCGGAGGAGTCCTACGAGCAGTACTTC.

This clone was observed a few times. This chain connects TRBV6-1 to TRBJ2-1; D not certain. Germline CDR1 is MNHNS and CDR2 is SASEGT. V lost 1 base and J 5 bases, leaving 21 bases between the germline ends. The CDR3 loop spans 18 amino acids. CDR3 nucleotide sequence: TGTGCCAGCAGTGAAGACATCGGGTCAGGCCCATCCAACAATGAGCAGTTCTTC. This gives the protein CASSEDIGSGPSNNEQFF.

This clone was seen once. The V and J genes are TRBV5-1 and TRBJ2-3, with D hard to call. The germline V gene encodes CDR1 SGHRS and CDR2 YFSETQ. Trimming cost V 4 bases and J 10 bases, with 16 bases left between them. This CDR3 comprises 13 residues. CDR3 in DNA: TGCGCCAGCAGCACCATACTCACCCAAGCGCAGTATTTT. Translated, it gives CASSTILTQAQYF.

The V and J genes are TRBV5-1 and TRBJ1-1; D may be TRBD1 (5 bases). The CDR3 sequence is 14 residues long. V was clipped by 5 bases and J by 0 bases, with 11 bases between them. Looked up from germline, CDR1 is SGHRS and CDR2 is YFSETQ. As DNA, the CDR3 is TGCGCCAGCAGTGGGGACCTGATGAACACTGAAGCTTTCTTT. It yields the protein CASSGDLMNTEAFF. The full variable domain, rest sourced from reference TRBV5-1 and TRBJ1-1, is KAGVTQTPRYLIKTRGQQVTLSCSPISGHRSVSWYQQTPGQGLQFLFEYFSETQRNKGNFPGRFSGRQFSNSRSEMNVSTLELGDSALYLCASSGDLMNTEAFFGQGTRLTVV.

By sample share, this clone is medium-sized. One junction end does not reproduce the germline sequence, and a read error may be involved. The chain combines TRBV6-5 with TRBJ1-5; tentative D call: TRBD1 (5 bases). Germline assignment: CDR1 MNHEY and CDR2 SVGAGI. This CDR3 spans 13 amino acids. The CDR3 region is CASSNSRGQPQHF. The CDR3 coding sequence is TGTGCCAGCAGTAACTCCCGGGGGCAGCCCCAGCATTTT.

CDR3 residues: CASSQEFRGTGDTGELFF. CDR3 nucleotides: TGCGCCAGCAGCCAAGAATTTCGGGGCACTGGGGACACCGGGGAGCTGTTTTTT. The V gene is TRBV4-1, the J gene TRBJ2-2; perhaps D is TRBD1 or TRBD2 (5 bases each). From germline, CDR1 is MGHRA and CDR2 YSYEKL. Trimming took off 0 bases at V and 3 bases at J, with 17 bases between the two ends. This CDR3 is built from 18 residues.

The gene calls are TRBV4-2 and TRBJ1-3, with no clear D. The CDR3 length is 17 residues. CDR1 and CDR2 from the germline V gene are LGHNA and YNFKEQ. V was clipped by 1 base and J by 0 bases, with 13 bases between them. The CDR3 here is CASSQGHLGYSGNTIYF. The CDR3 region has the DNA TGTGCCAGCAGCCAAGGCCACTTGGGGTACTCTGGAAACACCATATATTTT.

The sample holds one count of this clone. The rearrangement uses TRBV6-6 and TRBJ2-1; 12 nucleotides align to TRBD2. After removal of 5 bases from V and 5 bases from J, the junction contained 4 bases not matched to a gene. The CDR3 loop spans 15 amino acids. Germline V CDR1 and CDR2: MNHNY, SVGAGI (reference sequence). CDR3 DNA sequence: TGTGCCAGCAGTCCTAGGACTAGCGGGGACAATGAGCAGTTCTTC. It specifies CASSPRTSGDNEQFF.

This clone was found a few times. The sample holds other DNA sequences that translate to the same CDR3. CDR3 region: CASGDRGTYEQYF. The CDR3 DNA is TGTGCCAGCGGGGACAGGGGGACCTACGAGCAGTACTTC. J is TRBJ2-7 and V is TRBV6-1, with 11 bases fitting TRBD1. Germline assignment: CDR1 MNHNS and CDR2 SASEGT. The CDR3 is made up of 13 amino acids. V gave up 8 bases and J gave up 2 bases; unmatched junction bases: 2.

This rearrangement joins TRBV6-5 to TRBJ1-5; 11 nucleotides line up with TRBD1. The CDR3 sequence is 16 residues long. Germline values: CDR1 MNHEY, CDR2 SVGAGI. Germline trimming cut 0 bases from V and 4 bases from J; bases unmatched to any gene: 2. The CDR3 DNA follows: TGTGCCAGCAGTTACTCCGGGACAGGGGGAAATCAGCCCCAGCATTTT. It yields the protein CASSYSGTGGNQPQHF.

This chain joins TRBV18 and TRBJ2-3; 9 nucleotides line up with TRBD1. The V segment lost 5 bases and the J segment 2 bases; nucleotides outside the gene matches: 8. Germline CDR1 is KGHSH and CDR2 is LQKENI. The CDR3 is 16 amino acids. The DNA of the CDR3 is TGTGCCAGCTCAGGAGACAGGGGGATTTACACAGATACGCAGTATTTT. Amino acids: CASSGDRGIYTDTQYF.

The chain couples TRBV25-1 to TRBJ2-7; D assignment may be TRBD1 or TRBD2 (5 bases each). Germline-derived CDR1 and CDR2 are MGHDK and SYGVNS. The CDR3 totals 10 residues. The ends were cut back, 11 bases at V and 2 bases at J, with 7 bases in the middle. The CDR3 bases are TGTGCCTCGGGACCCTACGAGCAGTACTTC. Translated, it gives CASGPYEQYF.

In nucleotides, the CDR3 is TGTGCCAGTAGTATAGAGGAGACACACGCCGCTGAAGCTTTCTTT. It codes for CASSIEETHAAEAFF. This chain uses TRBV19 with TRBJ1-1; D gene unclear. CDR3 length: 15 residues. Germline V gene sequence: CDR1 LNHDA, CDR2 SQIVND (reference sequence). The V gene lost 0 bases and the J gene lost 6 bases, with 14 bases spanning the gap.

This sequence joins TRBV19 and TRBJ1-2, with D unclear. The V end lost 2 bases, the J end lost 4 bases, and 11 bases lay between the germline ends. The CDR3 spans 14 residues. Germline-derived CDR1 and CDR2 are LNHDA and SQIVND (reference sequence). CDR3 region: CASSILPDFYGYTF. CDR3 DNA: TGTGCCAGTAGTATATTACCAGACTTCTATGGCTACACCTTC.

This clone was detected only once. J is TRBJ1-1 and V is TRBV6-6, with TRBD1 as a possible D gene (5 bases). Germline values: CDR1 MNHNY, CDR2 SVGAGI (reference sequence). V lost 0 bases and J lost 1, with 6 bases in between. The CDR3 loop spans 14 amino acids. The CDR3 region has the DNA TGTGCCAGCAGTTACTCGGGGGGGAACACTGAAGCTTTCTTT. Its translation: CASSYSGGNTEAFF.